The 8 T cell receptor beta chains reported below all come from one sample, sequenced in a study of T cells in Graves' hyperthyroidism and ophthalmopathy (dated by TCRdb to between 2018 and 2021). Library construction relied on multiplex PCR. The sequencer listed for this sample is Illumina HiSeq 2000. TCR beta CDR3 regions were amplified from RNA transcripts. For the first round of RT-PCR on the TCR CDR3, the HTBI primer set was used together with the Qiagen OneStep RT-PCR kit. Clones were called with MiXCR by TCRdb after fastp trimmed the public reads at Q25, and only in-frame beta chains were retained. Every distinct CDR3 protein forms one entry, paired with its most common genes and DNA. This sample is represented by about 300,000 distinct CDR3 sequences; less than 30% of them were singletons. About a quarter of the sample rests with the top ten. Sequencing was performed on blood. These receptors originate from a man aged 35 to 55 with Graves' hyperthyroidism that later progressed to Graves' ophthalmopathy.

This clonotype was seen repeatedly, ten times or more. The J gene is TRBJ2-7, the V gene TRBV9; TRBD2 might be the D (5 bases). The CDR3 spans 13 residues. The V end was cut by 2 bases, the J end by 5 bases, with 11 bases between. Germline V CDR1 and CDR2: SGDLS, YYNGEE. The DNA of the CDR3 is TGTGCCAGCAGCGTCGGTCAGGAGGACGAGCAGTACTTC. It translates to CASSVGQEDEQYF.

This clonotype was observed many times. This chain uses TRBV27 with TRBJ2-2, with D perhaps TRBD1 or TRBD2 (6 bases each). CDR3 length equals 16 residues. V was clipped by 6 bases and J by 3 bases, with 17 bases between them. The V gene's germline CDR1 is MNHEY and CDR2 SMNVEV (reference sequence). The CDR3 bases are TGTGCCAGCAGATCGGGGGCAGGGATATACACCGGGGAGCTGTTTTTT. The encoded protein is CASRSGAGIYTGELFF.

Note on this clonotype: The junction and the germline gene differ at one end; a read error may be behind it. The chain carries TRBV30 and TRBJ2-7; 11 nucleotides match TRBD2. CDR1 and CDR2 from the germline V gene are GTSNPN and SVGIG (reference sequence). The CDR3 consists of 13 residues. This CDR3 is CAWSPGLAEAVLF. The CDR3 bases are TGTGCCTGGAGCCCGGGACTAGCGGAAGCCGTTCTCTTC.

The genes are TRBV28 and TRBJ1-5, with D unclear. CDR1 and CDR2 (germline): MDHEN, SYDVKM. The CDR3 consists of 13 residues. V dropped 7 bases and J dropped 7 bases, with 14 bases sitting between them. CDR3 amino acids: CASTLDGVQPQHF. CDR3 coding DNA: TGTGCCAGCACCCTGGATGGTGTGCAGCCCCAGCATTTT.

This clonotype was detected many times. The junction does not match germline at one end; this may be a read error. The chain is built from TRBV20-1 and TRBJ2-7, with 8 positions matching TRBD1. The germline CDR1 and CDR2 sequences are DFQATT and SNEGSKA (reference sequence). The CDR3 is made up of 15 amino acids. Here the CDR3 reads CSAREGQGLSYGQYF. The CDR3, as DNA: TGCAGTGCTAGAGAAGGACAGGGCCTCTCCTACGGGCAGTACTTC.

At least ten counts were recorded for this clonotype. This rearrangement joins TRBV12-3 or TRBV12-4 to TRBJ2-7; D possibly corresponds to TRBD2 (6 bases). There are 15 residues in the CDR3. Trimming cost V 5 bases and J 0 bases, with 14 bases left between them. CDR3 region: CASSPGLRTSYEQYF. In nucleotides, the CDR3 is TGTGCCAGCAGTCCGGGACTGAGGACCTCCTACGAGCAGTACTTC.

This clonotype was picked up many times. The chain joins TRBV7-8 to TRBJ2-2; 11 positions agree with TRBD2. The V gene's germline CDR1 is SGHVS and CDR2 FQNEAQ. This CDR3 has 17 residues. V trimming: 3 bases; J trimming: 1 base; junction bases outside the gene matches: 4. The CDR3 DNA reads TGTGCCAGCAGCTTGCGGACTAGCGGGTTGAACACCGGGGAGCTGTTTTTT. Protein sequence: CASSLRTSGLNTGELFF.

In its sample, this clonotype was seen many times. This sequence joins TRBV5-1 and TRBJ1-2, with TRBD1 identical over 8 bases. V was clipped by 0 bases and J by 6 bases; unmatched bases: 7. This CDR3 contains 15 residues. Germline-derived CDR1 and CDR2 are SGHRS and YFSETQ. The CDR3: CASSLVGQGADGYTF. The CDR3 DNA follows: TGCGCCAGCAGCTTGGTAGGACAGGGAGCCGATGGCTACACCTTC.